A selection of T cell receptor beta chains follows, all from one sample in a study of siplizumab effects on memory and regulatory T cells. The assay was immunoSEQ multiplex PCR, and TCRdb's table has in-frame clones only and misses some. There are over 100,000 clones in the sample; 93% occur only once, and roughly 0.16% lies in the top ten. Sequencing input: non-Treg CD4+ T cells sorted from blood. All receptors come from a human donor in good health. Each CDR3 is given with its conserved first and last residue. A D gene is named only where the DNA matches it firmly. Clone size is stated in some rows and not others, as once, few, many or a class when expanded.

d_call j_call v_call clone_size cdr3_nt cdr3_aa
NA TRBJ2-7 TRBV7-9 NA TGTGCCAGCCTTACGCCCGGGGGCAACGAGCAGTACTTC CASLTPGGNEQYF
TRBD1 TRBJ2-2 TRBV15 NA TGTGCCAGCACCCCGGGACAGGTGTACACCGGGGAGCTGTTTTTT CASTPGQVYTGELFF
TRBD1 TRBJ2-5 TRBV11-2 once TGTGCCAGCAGCTTAGGTCTGGGGACAGGGAGAAGAGGAGAGACCCAGTACTTC CASSLGLGTGRRGETQYF
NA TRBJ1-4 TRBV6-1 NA TGTGCCAGCAGGGGACGTGATGAAAAACTGTTTTTT CASRGRDEKLFF
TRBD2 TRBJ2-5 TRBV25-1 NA TGTGCCAGCAGTGACGGCGGGAGGGAGGGAGAGACCCAGTACTTC CASSDGGREGETQYF
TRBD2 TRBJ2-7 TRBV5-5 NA TGTGCCAGCAGCCCCGATCCTAGCGGGGGTGAATCCTACGAGCAGTACTTC CASSPDPSGGESYEQYF
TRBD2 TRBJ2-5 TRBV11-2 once TGTGCCAGCAGCCCGGGACTAGTAAGAGAGACCCAGTACTTC CASSPGLVRETQYF
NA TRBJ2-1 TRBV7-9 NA TGTGCCAGCCAGCAGGGTCCTTCCTACAATGAGCAGTTCTTC CASQQGPSYNEQFF
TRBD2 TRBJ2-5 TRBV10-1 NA TGCGCCAGCGGGGGGACTAGCGGGGAGACCCAGTACTTC CASGGTSGETQYF
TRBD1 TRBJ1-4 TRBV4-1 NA TGCGCCAGCAGCCAAGATGTGGGACAGGGCGAAAAACTGTTTTTT CASSQDVGQGEKLFF
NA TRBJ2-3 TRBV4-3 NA TGCGCCAGCAGCCAAGAGGGTTTCGATACGCAGTATTTT CASSQEGFDTQYF
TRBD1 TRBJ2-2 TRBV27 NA TGTGCCAGCAGTAGGGGACAGGGGATGACCGGGGGGCTGTTTTTT CASSRGQGMTGGLFF
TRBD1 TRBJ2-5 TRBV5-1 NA TGCGCCAGCGCCGGGACAGGGGATTCGGAGACCCAGTACTTC CASAGTGDSETQYF
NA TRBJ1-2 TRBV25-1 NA TGTGCCAGCAGTGAATATAATTGGGATAACTATGGCTACACCTTC CASSEYNWDNYGYTF
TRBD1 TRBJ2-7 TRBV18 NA TGTGCCAGCTCACGGCCGGGACAGGGGAATCGCGAGCAGTACTTC CASSRPGQGNREQYF
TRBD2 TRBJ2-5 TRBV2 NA TGTGCCAGCAGAGCAGCGGGGGGGCTAGAGACCCAGTACTTC CASRAAGGLETQYF
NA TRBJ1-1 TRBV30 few TGTGCCTGGAGTGCCACCGGTGAAGCTTTCTTT CAWSATGEAFF
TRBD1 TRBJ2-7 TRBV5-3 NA TGTGCCAGAAGCTTGATAGGGACAGCCAGCTCCTACGAGCAGTACTTC CARSLIGTASSYEQYF
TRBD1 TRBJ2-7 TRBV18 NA TGTGCCAGCTCAGACCAGGGGGCCCCTCGCGAGCAGTACTTC CASSDQGAPREQYF
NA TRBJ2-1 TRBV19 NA TGTGCCAGTAGTATCTTTGCGGGGGCGACGACGGACAATGAGCAGTTCTTC CASSIFAGATTDNEQFF
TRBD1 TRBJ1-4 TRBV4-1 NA TGCGCCAGCAGCCGACAGACAGGGGGCGGTGAAAAACTGTTTTTT CASSRQTGGGEKLFF
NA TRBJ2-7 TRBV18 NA TGTGCCAGCTCACCACTGGCCATAAGCCACGAGCAGTACTTC CASSPLAISHEQYF
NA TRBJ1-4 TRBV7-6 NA TGTGCCAGCAGCTTAACGCAGGAAAAACTGTTTTTT CASSLTQEKLFF
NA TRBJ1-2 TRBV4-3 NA TGCGCCAGCAGCCAAGACGGGGGTACCTATGGCTACACCTTC CASSQDGGTYGYTF
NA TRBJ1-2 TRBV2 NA TGTGCCAGCAGTGTGCAGCAAGCTAACTATGGCTACACCTTC CASSVQQANYGYTF
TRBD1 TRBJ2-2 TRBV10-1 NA TGCGCCAGCAGTCCCGCCACAGGGGGCAACACCGGGGAGCTGTTTTTT CASSPATGGNTGELFF
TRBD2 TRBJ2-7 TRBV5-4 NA TGTGCCAGCAGCTCGGGACTAGCGGGTGGTATGGGAATCTACGAGCAGTACTTC CASSSGLAGGMGIYEQYF
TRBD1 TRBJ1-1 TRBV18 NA TGTGCCAGCTCACCGCCTTTTGACAGGGGAACTGAAGCTTTCTTT CASSPPFDRGTEAFF
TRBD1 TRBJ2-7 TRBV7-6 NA TGTGCCACAACCGGGACAGGAGGCGGCGAGCAGTACTTC CATTGTGGGEQYF
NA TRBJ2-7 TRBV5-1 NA TGCGCCAGCAGCTTGGGACCACGCGGGGAATACGAGCAGTACTTC CASSLGPRGEYEQYF
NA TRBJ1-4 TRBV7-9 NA TGTGCCAGCAGCTCCCAACAGGGAAATGAAAAACTGTTTTTT CASSSQQGNEKLFF
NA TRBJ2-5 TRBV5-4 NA TGTGCCAGCAGCTTGGATGTGGGCGCCGGAGAGACCCAGTACTTC CASSLDVGAGETQYF
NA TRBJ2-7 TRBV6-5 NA TGTGCCAGCAAGAGGACGCAAACCTACGAGCAGTACTTC CASKRTQTYEQYF
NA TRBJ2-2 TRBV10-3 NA TGTGCCACCTCGGGGAACACCGGGGAGCTGTTTTTT CATSGNTGELFF
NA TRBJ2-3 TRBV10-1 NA TGCGCCAGCAGCATCAGCACAGATACGCAGTATTTT CASSISTDTQYF
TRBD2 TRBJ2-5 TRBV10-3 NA TGTGCCATCAGTGAAACTAGCGGACAAGAGACCCAGTACTTC CAISETSGQETQYF
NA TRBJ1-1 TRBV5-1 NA TGCGCCAGCAGCCCTCCCGGGGGAGAGGTCACTGAAGCTTTCTTT CASSPPGGEVTEAFF